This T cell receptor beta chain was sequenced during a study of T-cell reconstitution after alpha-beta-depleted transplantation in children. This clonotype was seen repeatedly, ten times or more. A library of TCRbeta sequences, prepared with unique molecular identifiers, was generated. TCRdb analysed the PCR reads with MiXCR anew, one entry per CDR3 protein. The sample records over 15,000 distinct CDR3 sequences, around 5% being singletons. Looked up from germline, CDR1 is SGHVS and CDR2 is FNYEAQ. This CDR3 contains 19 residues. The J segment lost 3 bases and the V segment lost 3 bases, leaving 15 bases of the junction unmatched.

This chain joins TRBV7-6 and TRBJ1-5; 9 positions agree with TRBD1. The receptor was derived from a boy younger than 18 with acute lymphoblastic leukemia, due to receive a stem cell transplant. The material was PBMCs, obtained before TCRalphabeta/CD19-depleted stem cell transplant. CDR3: CASSLRGTGRLGTNQPQHF. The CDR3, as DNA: TGTGCCAGCAGCTTGAGGGGGACAGGGCGTTTGGGTACCAATCAGCCCCAGCATTTT. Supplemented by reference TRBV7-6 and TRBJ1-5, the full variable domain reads GAGVSQSPRYKVTKRGQDVALRCDPISGHVSLYWYRQALGQGPEFLTYFNYEAQQDKSGLPNDRFSAERPEGSISTLTIQRTEQRDSAMYRCASSLRGTGRLGTNQPQHFGDGTRLSIL.